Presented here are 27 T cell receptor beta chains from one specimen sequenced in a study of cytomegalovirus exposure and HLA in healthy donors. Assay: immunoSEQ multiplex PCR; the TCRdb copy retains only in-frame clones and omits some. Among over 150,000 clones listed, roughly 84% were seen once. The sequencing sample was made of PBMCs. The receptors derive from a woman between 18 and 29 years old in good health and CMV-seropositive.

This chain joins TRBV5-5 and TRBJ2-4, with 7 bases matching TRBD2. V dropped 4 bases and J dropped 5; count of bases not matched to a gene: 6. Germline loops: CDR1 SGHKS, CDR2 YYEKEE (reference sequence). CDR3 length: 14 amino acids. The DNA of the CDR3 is TGTGCCAGCAGCCCGGGGGGATTCCAAAACATTCAGTACTTC. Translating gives CASSPGGFQNIQYF.

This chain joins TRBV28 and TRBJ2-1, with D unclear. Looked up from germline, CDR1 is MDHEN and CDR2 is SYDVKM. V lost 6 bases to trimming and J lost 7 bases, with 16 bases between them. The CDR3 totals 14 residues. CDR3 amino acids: CASRPPGFSNEQFF. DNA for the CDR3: TGTGCCAGCAGACCTCCCGGGTTTTCGAATGAGCAGTTCTTC. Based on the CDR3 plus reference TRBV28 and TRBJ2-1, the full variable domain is DVKVTQSSRYLVKRTGEKVFLECVQDMDHENMFWYRQDPGLGLRLIYFSYDVKMKEKGDIPEGYSVSREKKERFSLILESASTNQTSMYLCASRPPGFSNEQFFGPGTRLTVL.

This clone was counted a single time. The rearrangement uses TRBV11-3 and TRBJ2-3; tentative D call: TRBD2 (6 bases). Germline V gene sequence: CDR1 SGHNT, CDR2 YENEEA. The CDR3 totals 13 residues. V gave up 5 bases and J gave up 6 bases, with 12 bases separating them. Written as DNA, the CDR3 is TGTGCCAGCAGCCCCCGCCGGGGGGATACGCAGTATTTT. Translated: CASSPRRGDTQYF.

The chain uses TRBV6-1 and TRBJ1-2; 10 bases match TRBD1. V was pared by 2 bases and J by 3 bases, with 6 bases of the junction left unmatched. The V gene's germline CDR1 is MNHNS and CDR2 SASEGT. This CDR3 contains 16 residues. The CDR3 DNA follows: TGTGCCAGCAGTGAAAGGGGGGACAGGGGCGACTATGGCTACACCTTC. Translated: CASSERGDRGDYGYTF.

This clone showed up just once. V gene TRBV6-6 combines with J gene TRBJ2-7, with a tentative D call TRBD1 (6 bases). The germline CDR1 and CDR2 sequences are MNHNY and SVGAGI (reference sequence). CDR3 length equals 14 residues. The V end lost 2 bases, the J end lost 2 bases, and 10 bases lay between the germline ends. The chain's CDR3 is CASSYEDSPYEQYF. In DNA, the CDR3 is TGTGCCAGCAGTTACGAGGACAGTCCCTACGAGCAGTACTTC.

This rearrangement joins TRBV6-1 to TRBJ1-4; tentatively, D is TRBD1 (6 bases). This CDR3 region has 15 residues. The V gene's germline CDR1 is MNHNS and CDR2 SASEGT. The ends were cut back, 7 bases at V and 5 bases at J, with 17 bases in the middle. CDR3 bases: TGTGCCAGCACCGCGGGAGGGCAGGGGAATGAAAAACTGTTTTTT. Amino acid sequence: CASTAGGQGNEKLFF.

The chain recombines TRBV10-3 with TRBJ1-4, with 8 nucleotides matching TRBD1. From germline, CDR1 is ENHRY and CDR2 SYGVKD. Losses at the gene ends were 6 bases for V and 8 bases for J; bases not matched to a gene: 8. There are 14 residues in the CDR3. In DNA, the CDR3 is TGTGCCATCAGCCCGGGACAGGACGGCGAAAAACTGTTTTTT. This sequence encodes CAISPGQDGEKLFF.

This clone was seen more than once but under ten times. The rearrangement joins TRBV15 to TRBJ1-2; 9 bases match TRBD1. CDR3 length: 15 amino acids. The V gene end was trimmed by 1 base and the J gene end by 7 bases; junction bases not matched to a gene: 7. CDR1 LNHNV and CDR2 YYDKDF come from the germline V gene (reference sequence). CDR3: CATSRAGDRVRGYTF. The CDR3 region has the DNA TGTGCCACCAGCAGAGCTGGGGACAGGGTACGTGGCTACACCTTC.

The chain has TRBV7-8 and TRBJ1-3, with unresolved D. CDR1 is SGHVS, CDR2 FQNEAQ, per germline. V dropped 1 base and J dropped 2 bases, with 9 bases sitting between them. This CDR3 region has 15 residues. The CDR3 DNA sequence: TGTGCCAGCAGCTTAGATTCGAGGGCTGGAAACACCATATATTTT. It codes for CASSLDSRAGNTIYF.

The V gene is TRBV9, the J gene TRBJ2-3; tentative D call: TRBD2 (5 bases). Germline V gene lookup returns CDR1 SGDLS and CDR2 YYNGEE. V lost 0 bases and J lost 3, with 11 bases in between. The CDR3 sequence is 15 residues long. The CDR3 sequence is CASSVVADSTDTQYF. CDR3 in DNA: TGTGCCAGCAGCGTAGTGGCGGACTCAACAGATACGCAGTATTTT.

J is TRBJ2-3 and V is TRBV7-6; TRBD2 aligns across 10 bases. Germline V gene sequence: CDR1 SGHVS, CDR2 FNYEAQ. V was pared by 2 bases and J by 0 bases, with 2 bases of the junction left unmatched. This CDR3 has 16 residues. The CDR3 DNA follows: TGTGCCAGCAGCTTATTAGCGGGGGGTAGCACAGATACGCAGTATTTT. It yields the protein CASSLLAGGSTDTQYF.

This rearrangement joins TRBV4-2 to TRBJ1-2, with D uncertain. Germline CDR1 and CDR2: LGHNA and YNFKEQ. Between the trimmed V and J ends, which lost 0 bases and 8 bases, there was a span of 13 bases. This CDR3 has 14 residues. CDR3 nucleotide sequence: TGTGCCAGCAGCCAAGACAGGTTTGCGCGAGGCTACACCTTC. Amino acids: CASSQDRFARGYTF.

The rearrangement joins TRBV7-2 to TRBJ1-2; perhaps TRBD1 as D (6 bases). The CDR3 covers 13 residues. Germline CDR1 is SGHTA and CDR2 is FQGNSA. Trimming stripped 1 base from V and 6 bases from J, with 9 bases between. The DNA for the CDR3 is TGTGCCAGCAGCTTAGACAGGGCGGATGGCTACACCTTC. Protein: CASSLDRADGYTF.

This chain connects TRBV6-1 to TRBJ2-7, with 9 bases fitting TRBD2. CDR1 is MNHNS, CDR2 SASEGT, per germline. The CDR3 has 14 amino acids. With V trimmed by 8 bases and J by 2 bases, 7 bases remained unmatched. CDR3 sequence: CASGAGGPPYEQYF. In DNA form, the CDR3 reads TGTGCCAGCGGTGCGGGGGGGCCCCCCTACGAGCAGTACTTC.

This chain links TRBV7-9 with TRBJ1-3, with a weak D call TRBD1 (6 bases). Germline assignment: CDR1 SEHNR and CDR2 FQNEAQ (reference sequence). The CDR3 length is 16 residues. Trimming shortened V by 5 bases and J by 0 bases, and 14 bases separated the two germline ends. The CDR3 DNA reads TGTGCCAGCAGCCCATGGGGGACAACCTCTGGAAACACCATATATTTT. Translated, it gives CASSPWGTTSGNTIYF.

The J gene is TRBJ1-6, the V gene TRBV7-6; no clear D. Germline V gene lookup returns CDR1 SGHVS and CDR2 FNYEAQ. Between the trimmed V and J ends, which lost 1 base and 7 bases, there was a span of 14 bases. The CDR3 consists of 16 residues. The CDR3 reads CASSLGVASENSPLHF. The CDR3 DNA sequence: TGTGCCAGCAGCTTAGGGGTAGCTTCAGAAAATTCACCCCTCCACTTT.

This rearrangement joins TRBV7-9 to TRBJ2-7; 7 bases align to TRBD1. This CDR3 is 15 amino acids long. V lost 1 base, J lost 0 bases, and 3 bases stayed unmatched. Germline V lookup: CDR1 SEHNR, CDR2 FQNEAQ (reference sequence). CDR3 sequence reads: CASSLGQGYSYEQYF. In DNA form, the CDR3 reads TGTGCCAGCAGCTTAGGACAGGGATACTCCTACGAGCAGTACTTC.

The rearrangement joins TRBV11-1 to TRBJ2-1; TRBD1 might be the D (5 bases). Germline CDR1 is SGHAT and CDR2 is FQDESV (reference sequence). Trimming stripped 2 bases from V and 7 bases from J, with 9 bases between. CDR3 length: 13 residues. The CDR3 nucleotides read TGTGCCAGCAGCTTAAGGGCAGGGAATGAGCAGTTCTTC. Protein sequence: CASSLRAGNEQFF.

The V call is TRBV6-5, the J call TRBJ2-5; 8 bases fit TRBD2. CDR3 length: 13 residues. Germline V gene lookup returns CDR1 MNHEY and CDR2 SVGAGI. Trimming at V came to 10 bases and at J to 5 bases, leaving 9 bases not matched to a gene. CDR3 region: CATRVAGTETQYF. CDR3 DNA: TGTGCCACCCGAGTAGCGGGGACGGAGACCCAGTACTTC.

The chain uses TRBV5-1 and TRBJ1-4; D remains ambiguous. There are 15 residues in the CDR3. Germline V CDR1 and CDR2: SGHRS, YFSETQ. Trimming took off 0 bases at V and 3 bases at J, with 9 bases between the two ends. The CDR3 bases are TGCGCCAGCAGCTTGGTGCCAGGCGCTAATGAAAAACTGTTTTTT. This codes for CASSLVPGANEKLFF.

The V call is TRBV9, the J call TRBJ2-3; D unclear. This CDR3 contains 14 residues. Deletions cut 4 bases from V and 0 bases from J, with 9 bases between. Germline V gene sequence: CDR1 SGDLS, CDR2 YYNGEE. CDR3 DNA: TGTGCCAGCAGCACCTATGGTAGCACAGATACGCAGTATTTT. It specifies CASSTYGSTDTQYF.

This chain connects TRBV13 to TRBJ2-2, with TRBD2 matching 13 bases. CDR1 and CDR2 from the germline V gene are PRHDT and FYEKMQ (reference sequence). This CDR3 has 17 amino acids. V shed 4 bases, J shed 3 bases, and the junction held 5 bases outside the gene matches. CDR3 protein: CASSSKGTSGDTGELFF. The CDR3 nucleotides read TGTGCCAGCAGCTCAAAGGGGACTAGCGGGGACACCGGGGAGCTGTTTTTT.

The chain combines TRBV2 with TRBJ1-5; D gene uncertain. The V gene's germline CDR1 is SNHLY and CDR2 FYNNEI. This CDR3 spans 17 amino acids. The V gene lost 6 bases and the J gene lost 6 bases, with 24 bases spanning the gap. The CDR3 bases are TGTGCCAGCAGCAAGGCGTCGGTCGGGAAAAGAGGTCAGCCCCAGCATTTT. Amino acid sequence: CASSKASVGKRGQPQHF. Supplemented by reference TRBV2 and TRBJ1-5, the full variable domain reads EPEVTQTPSHQVTQMGQEVILRCVPISNHLYFYWYRQILGQKVEFLVSFYNNEISEKSEIFDDQFSVERPDGSNFTLKIRSTKLEDSAMYFCASSKASVGKRGQPQHFGDGTRLSIL.

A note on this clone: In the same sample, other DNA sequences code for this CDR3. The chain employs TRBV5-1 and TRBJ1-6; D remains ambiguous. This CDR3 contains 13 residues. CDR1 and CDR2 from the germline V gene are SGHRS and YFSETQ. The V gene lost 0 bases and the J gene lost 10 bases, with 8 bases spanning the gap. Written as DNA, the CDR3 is TGCGCCAGCAGCTTGGTCGGGAGGTCACCCCTCCACTTT. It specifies CASSLVGRSPLHF.

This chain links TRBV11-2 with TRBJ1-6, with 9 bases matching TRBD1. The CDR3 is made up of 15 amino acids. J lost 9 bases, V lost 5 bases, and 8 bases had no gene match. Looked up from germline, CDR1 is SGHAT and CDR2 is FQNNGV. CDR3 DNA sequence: TGTGCCAGCAGCGTGACAGGGGGTGGAGGTTCACCCCTCCACTTT. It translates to CASSVTGGGGSPLHF. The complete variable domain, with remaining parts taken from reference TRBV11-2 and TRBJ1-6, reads EAGVAQSPRYKIIEKRQSVAFWCNPISGHATLYWYQQILGQGPKLLIQFQNNGVVDDSQLPKDRFSAERLKGVDSTLKIQPAKLEDSAVYLCASSVTGGGGSPLHFGNGTRLTVT.

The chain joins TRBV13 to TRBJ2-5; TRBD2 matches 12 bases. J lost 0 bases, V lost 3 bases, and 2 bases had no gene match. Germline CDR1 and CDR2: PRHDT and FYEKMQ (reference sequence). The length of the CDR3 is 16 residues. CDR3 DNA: TGTGCCAGCAGCTTTGGACTAGCGGGGTACCAAGAGACCCAGTACTTC. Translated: CASSFGLAGYQETQYF.

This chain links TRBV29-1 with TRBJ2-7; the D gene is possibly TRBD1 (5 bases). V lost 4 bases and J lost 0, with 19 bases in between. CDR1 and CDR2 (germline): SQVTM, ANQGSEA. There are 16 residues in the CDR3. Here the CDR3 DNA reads TGCAGCGTTGTTTTTAGGGGCCCCTTTGACTCCTACGAGCAGTACTTC. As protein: CSVVFRGPFDSYEQYF.